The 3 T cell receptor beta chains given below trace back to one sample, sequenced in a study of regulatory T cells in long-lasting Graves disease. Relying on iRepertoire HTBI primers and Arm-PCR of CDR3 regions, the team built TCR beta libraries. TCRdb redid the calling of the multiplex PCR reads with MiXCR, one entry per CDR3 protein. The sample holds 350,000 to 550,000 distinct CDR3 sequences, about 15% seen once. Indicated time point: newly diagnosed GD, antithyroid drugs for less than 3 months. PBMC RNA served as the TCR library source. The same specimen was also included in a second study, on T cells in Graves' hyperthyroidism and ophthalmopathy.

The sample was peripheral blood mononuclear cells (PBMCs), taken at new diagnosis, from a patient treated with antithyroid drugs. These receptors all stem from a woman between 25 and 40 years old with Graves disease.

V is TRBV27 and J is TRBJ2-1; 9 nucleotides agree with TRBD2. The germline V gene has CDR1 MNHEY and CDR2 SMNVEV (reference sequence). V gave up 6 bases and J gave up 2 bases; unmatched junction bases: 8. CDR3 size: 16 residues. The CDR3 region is CASSSWGTSTYNEQFF. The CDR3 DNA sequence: TGTGCCAGCAGCTCCTGGGGGACTAGCACCTACAATGAGCAGTTCTTC.

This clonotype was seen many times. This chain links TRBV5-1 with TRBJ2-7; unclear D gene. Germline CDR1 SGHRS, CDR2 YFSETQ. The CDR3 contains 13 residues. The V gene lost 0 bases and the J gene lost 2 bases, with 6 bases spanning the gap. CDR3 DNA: TGCGCCAGCAGCTTGGGACCAGCCTACGAGCAGTACTTC. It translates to CASSLGPAYEQYF. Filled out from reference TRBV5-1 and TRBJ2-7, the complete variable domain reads KAGVTQTPRYLIKTRGQQVTLSCSPISGHRSVSWYQQTPGQGLQFLFEYFSETQRNKGNFPGRFSGRQFSNSRSEMNVSTLELGDSALYLCASSLGPAYEQYFGPGTRLTVT.

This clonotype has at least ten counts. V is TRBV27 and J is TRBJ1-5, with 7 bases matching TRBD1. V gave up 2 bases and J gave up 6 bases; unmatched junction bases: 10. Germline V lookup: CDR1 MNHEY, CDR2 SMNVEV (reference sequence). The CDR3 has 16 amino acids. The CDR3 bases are TGTGCCAGCAGTTTAGTTGGTTTAGGGGGCGGTCAGCCCCAGCATTTT. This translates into CASSLVGLGGGQPQHF.